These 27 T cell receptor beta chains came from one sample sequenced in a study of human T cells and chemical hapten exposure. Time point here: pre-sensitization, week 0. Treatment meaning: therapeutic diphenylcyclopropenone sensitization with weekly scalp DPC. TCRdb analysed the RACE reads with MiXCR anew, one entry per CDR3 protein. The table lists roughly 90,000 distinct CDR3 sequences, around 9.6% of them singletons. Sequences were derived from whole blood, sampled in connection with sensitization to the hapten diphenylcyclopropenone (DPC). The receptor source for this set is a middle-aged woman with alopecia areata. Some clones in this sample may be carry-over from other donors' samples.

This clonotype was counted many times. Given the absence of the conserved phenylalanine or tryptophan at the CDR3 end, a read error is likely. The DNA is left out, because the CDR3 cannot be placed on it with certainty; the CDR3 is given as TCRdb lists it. This CDR3 reads CASSYMDRVLRL. This rearrangement joins TRBV6-6 to TRBJ2-5; the tabulated D call, TRBD1, remains unverified against the DNA. The CDR3 adds up to 12 amino acids, both ends counted. CDR1 and CDR2 from the germline V gene are MNHNY and SVGAGI (reference sequence).

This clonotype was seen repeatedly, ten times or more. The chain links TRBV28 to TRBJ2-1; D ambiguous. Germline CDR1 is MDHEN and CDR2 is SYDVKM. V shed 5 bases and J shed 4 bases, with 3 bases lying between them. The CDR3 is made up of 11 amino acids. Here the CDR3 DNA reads TGTGCCAGCAGTCAATACAATGAGCAGTTCTTC. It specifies CASSQYNEQFF.

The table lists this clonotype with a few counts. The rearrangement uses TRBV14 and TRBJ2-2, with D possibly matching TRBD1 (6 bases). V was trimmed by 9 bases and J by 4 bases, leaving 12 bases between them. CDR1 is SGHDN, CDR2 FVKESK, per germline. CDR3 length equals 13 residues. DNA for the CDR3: TGTGCCAGTAGAAAACAGGGCACCGGGGAGCTGTTTTTT. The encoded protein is CASRKQGTGELFF.

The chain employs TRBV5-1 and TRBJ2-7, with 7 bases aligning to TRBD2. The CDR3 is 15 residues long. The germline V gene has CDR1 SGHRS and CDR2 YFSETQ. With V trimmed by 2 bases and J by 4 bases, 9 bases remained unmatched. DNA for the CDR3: TGCGCCAGCAGCTTCCGAGGGAGGGAGCCTTACGAGCAGTACTTC. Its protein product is CASSFRGREPYEQYF.

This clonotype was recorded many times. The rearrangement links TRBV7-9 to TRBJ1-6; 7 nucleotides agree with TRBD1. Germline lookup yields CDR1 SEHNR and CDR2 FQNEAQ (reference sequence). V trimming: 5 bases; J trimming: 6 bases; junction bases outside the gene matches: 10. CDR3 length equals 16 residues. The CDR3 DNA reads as TGTGCCAGCAGCAAACCACCGGGACAGATTAATTCACCCCTCCACTTT. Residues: CASSKPPGQINSPLHF. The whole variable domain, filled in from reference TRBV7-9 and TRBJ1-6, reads DTGVSQNPRHKITKRGQNVTFRCDPISEHNRLYWYRQTLGQGPEFLTYFQNEAQLEKSRLLSDRFSAERPKGSFSTLEIQRTEQGDSAMYLCASSKPPGQINSPLHFGNGTRLTVT.

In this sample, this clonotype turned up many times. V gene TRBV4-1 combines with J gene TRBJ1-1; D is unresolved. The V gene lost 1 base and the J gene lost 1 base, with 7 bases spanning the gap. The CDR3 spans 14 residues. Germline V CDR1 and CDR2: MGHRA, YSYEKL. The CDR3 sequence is CASSQGLGNTEAFF. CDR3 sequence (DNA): TGCGCCAGCAGCCAAGGGCTAGGGAACACTGAAGCTTTCTTT.

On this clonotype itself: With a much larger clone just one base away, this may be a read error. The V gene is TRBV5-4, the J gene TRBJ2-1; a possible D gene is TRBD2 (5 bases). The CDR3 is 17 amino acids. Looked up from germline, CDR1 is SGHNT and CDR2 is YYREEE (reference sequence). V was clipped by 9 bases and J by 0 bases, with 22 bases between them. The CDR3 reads CAISAGLPLSSYNEQFF. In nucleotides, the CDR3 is TGTGCCATCAGTGCAGGACTGCCCCTGAGCTCCTACAATGAGCAGTTCTTC. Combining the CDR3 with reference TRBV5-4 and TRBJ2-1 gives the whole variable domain ETGVTQSPTHLIKTRGQQVTLRCSSQSGHNTVSWYQQALGQGPQFIFQYYREEENGRGNFPPRFSGLQFPNYSSELNVNALELDDSALYLCAISAGLPLSSYNEQFFGPGTRLTVL.

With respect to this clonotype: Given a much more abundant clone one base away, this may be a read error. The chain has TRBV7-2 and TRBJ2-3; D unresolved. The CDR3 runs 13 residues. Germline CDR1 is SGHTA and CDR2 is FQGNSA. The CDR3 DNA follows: TGTGCCAGCAGCTTAGCGCTCACAGATACGCAGAATTTT. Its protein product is CASSLALTDTQNF. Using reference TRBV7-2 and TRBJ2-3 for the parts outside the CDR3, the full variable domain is GAGVSQSPSNKVTEKGKDVELRCDPISGHTALYWYRQSLGQGLEFLIYFQGNSAPDKSGLPSDRFSAERTGGSVSTLTIQRTQQEDSAVYLCASSLALTDTQNFGPGTRLTVL.

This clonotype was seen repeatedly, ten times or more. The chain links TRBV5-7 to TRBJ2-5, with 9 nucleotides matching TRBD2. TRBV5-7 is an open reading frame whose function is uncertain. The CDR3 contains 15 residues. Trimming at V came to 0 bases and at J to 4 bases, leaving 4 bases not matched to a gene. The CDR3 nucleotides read TGTGCCAGCAGCTTGGTAATTAGCGGGGGAGAGACCCAGTACTTC. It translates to CASSLVISGGETQYF.

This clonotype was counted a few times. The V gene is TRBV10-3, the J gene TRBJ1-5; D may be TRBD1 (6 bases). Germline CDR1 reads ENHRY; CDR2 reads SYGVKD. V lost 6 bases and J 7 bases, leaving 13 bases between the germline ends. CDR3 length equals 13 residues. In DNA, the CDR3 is TGTGCCATCAGGGGATCAACAGGGCAGCCCCAGCATTTT. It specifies CAIRGSTGQPQHF.

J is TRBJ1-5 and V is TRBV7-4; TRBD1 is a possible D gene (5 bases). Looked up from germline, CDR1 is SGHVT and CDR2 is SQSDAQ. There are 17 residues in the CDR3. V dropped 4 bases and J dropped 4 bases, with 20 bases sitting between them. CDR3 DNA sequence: TGTGCCAGCAGCTCCCCCCGTGAGCAGGGTGAGAATCAGCCCCAGCATTTT. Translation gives CASSSPREQGENQPQHF.

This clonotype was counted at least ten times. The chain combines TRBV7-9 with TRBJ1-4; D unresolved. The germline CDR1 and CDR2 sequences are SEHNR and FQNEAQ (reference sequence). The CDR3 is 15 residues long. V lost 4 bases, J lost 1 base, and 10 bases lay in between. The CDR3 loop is CASSSHGGTNEKLFF. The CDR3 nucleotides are TGTGCCAGCAGCTCTCACGGTGGAACTAATGAAAAACTGTTTTTT.

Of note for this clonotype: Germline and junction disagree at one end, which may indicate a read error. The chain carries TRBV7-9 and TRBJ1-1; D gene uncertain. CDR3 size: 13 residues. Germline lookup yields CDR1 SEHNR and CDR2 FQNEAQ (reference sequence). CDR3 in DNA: TGTGCCAGCAGCTTAGCACTTGTAACTGAAGCTTTGTTT. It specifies CASSLALVTEALF.

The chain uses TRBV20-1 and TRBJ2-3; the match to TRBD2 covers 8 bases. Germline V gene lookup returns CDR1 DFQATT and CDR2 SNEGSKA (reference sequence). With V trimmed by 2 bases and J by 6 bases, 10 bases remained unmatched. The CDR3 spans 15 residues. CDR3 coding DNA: TGCAGTGCTAGAAAGGACGCGGGGGGAGACGATACGCAGTATTTT. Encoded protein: CSARKDAGGDDTQYF.

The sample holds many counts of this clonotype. The CDR3 region is CASSWGPDTGELFF. CDR3 bases: TGTGCCAGCAGTTGGGGTCCTGACACCGGGGAGCTGTTTTTT. The chain combines TRBV6-2 or TRBV6-3 with TRBJ2-2; unclear D gene. V was cut by 4 bases and J by 3 bases, with 9 bases left in between. In germline, CDR1 is MNHEY, CDR2 SVGEGT. The CDR3 is made up of 14 amino acids.

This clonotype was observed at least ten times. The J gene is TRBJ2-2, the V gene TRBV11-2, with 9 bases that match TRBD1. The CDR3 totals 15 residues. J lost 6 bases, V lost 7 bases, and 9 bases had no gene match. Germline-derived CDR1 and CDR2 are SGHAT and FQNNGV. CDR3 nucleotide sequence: TGTGCCAGCACCTTGGGACAGGGTGTGGCCGGGGAGCTGTTTTTT. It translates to CASTLGQGVAGELFF.

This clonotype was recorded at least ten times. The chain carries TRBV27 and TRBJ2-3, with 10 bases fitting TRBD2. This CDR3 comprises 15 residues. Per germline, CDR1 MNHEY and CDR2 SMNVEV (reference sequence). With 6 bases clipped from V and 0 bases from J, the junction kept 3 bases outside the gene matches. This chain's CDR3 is CASRLAGVSTDTQYF. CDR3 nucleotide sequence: TGTGCCAGCAGGCTAGCGGGGGTTAGCACAGATACGCAGTATTTT.

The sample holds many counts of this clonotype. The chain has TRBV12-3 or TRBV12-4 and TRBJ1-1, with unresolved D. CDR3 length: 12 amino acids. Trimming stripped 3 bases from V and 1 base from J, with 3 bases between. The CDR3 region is CASSFGNTEAFF. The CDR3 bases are TGTGCCAGCAGTTTCGGGAACACTGAAGCTTTCTTT.

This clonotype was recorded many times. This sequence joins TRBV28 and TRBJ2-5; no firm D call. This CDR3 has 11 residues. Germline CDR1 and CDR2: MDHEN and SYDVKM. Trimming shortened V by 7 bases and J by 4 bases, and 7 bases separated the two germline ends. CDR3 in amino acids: CASNERETQYF. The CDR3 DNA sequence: TGTGCCAGCAACGAGCGAGAGACCCAGTACTTC.

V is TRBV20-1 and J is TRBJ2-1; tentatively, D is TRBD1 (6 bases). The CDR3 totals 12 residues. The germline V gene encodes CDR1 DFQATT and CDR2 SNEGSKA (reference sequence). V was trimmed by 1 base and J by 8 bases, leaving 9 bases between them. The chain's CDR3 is CSARGPGDEQFF. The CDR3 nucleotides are TGCAGTGCTAGAGGGCCAGGGGATGAGCAGTTCTTC.

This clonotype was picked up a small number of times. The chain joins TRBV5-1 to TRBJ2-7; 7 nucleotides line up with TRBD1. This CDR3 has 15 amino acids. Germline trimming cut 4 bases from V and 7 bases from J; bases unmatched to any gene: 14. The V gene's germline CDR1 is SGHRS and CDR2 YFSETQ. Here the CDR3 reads CASSVGTVPLEEQYF. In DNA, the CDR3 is TGCGCCAGCAGCGTGGGGACAGTTCCCTTGGAAGAGCAGTACTTC.

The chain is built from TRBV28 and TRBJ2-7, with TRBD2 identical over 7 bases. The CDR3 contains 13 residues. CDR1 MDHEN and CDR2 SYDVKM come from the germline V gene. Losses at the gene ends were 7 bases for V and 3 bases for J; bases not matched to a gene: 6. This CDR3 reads CASTGTNNYEQYF. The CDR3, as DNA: TGTGCCAGCACCGGGACTAACAACTACGAGCAGTACTTC.

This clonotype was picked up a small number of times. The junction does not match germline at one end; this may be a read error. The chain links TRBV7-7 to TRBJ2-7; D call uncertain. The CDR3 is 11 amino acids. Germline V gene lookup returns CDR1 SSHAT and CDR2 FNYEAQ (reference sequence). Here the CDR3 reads CASSRSYEQYF. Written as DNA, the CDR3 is TGTGCTAGCAGTCGCTCCTACGAGCAGTACTTC.

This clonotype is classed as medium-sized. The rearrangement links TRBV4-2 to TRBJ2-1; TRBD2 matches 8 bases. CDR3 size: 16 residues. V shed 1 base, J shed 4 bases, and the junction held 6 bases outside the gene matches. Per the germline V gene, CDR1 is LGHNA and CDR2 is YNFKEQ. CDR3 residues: CASSQGFRGGYNEQFF. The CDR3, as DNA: TGTGCCAGCAGCCAAGGATTCCGGGGGGGGTACAATGAGCAGTTCTTC.

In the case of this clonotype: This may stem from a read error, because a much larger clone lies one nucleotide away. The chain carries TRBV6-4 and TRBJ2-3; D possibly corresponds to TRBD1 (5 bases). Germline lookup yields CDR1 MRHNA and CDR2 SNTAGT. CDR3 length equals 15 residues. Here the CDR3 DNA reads TGTGCCAGCAGTCTCCGGAGCTTTAGCACAGGTACGCAGTATTTT. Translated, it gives CASSLRSFSTGTQYF.

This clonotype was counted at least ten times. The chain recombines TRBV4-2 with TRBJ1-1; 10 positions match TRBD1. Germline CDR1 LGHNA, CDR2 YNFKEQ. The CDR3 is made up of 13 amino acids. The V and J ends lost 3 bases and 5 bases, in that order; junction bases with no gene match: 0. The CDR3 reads CASSQGQGTEAFF. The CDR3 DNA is TGTGCCAGCAGCCAGGGACAGGGGACTGAAGCTTTCTTT.

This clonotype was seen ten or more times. The DNA for the CDR3 is TGTGCCACCAGTGAAGGGCTTAATTCACCCCTCCACTTT. It specifies CATSEGLNSPLHF. The V call is TRBV24-1, the J call TRBJ1-6; the D is unclear. The CDR3 extends over 13 amino acids. V was pared by 4 bases and J by 6 bases, with 6 bases between. Per the germline V gene, CDR1 is KGHDR and CDR2 is SFDVKD.